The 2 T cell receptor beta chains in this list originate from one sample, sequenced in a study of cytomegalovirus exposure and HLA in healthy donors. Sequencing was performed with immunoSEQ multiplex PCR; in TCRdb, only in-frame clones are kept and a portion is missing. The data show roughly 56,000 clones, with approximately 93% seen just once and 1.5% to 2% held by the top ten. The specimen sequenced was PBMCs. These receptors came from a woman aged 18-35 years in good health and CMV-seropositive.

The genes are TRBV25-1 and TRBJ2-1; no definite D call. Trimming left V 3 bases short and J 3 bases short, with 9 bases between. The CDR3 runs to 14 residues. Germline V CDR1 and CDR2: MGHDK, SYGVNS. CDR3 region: CASSDNSNYNEQFF. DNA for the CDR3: TGTGCCAGCAGTGATAACAGCAACTACAATGAGCAGTTCTTC.

CDR3 sequence reads: CSAQEGGALGGELFF. CDR3 bases: TGCAGCGCACAGGAAGGGGGCGCCCTTGGCGGGGAGCTGTTTTTT. This rearrangement joins TRBV29-1 to TRBJ2-2, with 7 bases that match TRBD1. CDR3 length equals 15 residues. Germline V gives CDR1 SQVTM, CDR2 ANQGSEA. With 7 bases clipped from V and 7 bases from J, the junction kept 15 bases outside the gene matches.